What follows are 12 T cell receptor beta chains derived from one specimen sequenced in a study of cytomegalovirus exposure and HLA in healthy donors. PCR primers comprised 60 Vbeta and 13 Jbeta primers. Produced via immunoSEQ multiplex PCR; TCRdb's table is partial and in-frame only. The data show 55,000 to 90,000 clones, around three quarters seen once. The sequenced sample consisted of PBMCs. The origin of the receptors is a man in his fifties in good health and CMV-seronegative.

CDR3 DNA: TGTGCCAGCAGCCCAGGACAGGGAGTAAACACCATATATTTT. It yields the protein CASSPGQGVNTIYF. The chain carries TRBV7-9 and TRBJ1-3; TRBD1 matches 8 bases. Germline V gene lookup returns CDR1 SEHNR and CDR2 FQNEAQ (reference sequence). The trim removed 5 bases at V and 6 bases at J, leaving 6 bases unmatched. The CDR3 loop spans 14 amino acids.

This clone appeared a few times. The rearrangement joins TRBV9 to TRBJ1-1; D is perhaps TRBD1 (6 bases). Germline V gene data show CDR1 as SGDLS and CDR2 as YYNGEE. V shed 2 bases and J shed 8 bases, with 10 bases lying between them. CDR3 length: 12 amino acids. The CDR3: CASSVDDREAFF. CDR3 bases: TGTGCCAGCAGCGTTGATGACAGGGAAGCTTTCTTT.

The chain couples TRBV19 to TRBJ2-7; a weak D match, TRBD1 (6 bases). Looked up from germline, CDR1 is LNHDA and CDR2 is SQIVND (reference sequence). The CDR3 is 14 amino acids. V was clipped by 6 bases and J by 5 bases, with 17 bases between them. The CDR3 region has the DNA TGTGCCAGTAGGATGGTGGCAGGGGTCCACGAGCAGTACTTC. This translates into CASRMVAGVHEQYF.

The genes are TRBV11-2 and TRBJ1-2, with TRBD1 identical over 8 bases. CDR1 is SGHAT, CDR2 FQNNGV, per germline. The CDR3 runs to 16 residues. The V gene end was trimmed by 2 bases and the J gene end by 4 bases; junction bases not matched to a gene: 9. The DNA for the CDR3 is TGTGCCAGCAGCTTAACGTTGGACAGGGTCTCCTATGGCTACACCTTC. Translation: CASSLTLDRVSYGYTF. Together with reference TRBV11-2 and TRBJ1-2, the CDR3 gives the full variable domain: EAGVAQSPRYKIIEKRQSVAFWCNPISGHATLYWYQQILGQGPKLLIQFQNNGVVDDSQLPKDRFSAERLKGVDSTLKIQPAKLEDSAVYLCASSLTLDRVSYGYTFGSGTRLTVV.

This chain links TRBV28 with TRBJ2-1; 10 nucleotides agree with TRBD1. The CDR3 loop spans 14 amino acids. Trimming took 8 bases from V and 10 from J; bases not matched to a gene: 11. CDR1 MDHEN and CDR2 SYDVKM come from the germline V gene. The CDR3 loop reads CASAGTGALIEQFF. The CDR3 DNA reads TGTGCCAGCGCCGGGACAGGGGCCCTAATAGAGCAGTTCTTC.

The chain couples TRBV28 to TRBJ2-7; 8 bases fit TRBD2. This CDR3 region has 15 residues. The germline gives CDR1 MDHEN, CDR2 SYDVKM. Trimming removed 5 bases from V and 0 bases from J; junction bases left unmatched: 6. For the CDR3, the DNA is TGTGCCAGCAGTCTGCCTAGCGGGCTCTCCTACGAGCAGTACTTC. Residues: CASSLPSGLSYEQYF.

The chain is built from TRBV5-1 and TRBJ2-2, with TRBD2 identical over 10 bases. This CDR3 is 15 amino acids long. The germline V gene encodes CDR1 SGHRS and CDR2 YFSETQ. Trimming at V came to 5 bases and at J to 5 bases, leaving 6 bases not matched to a gene. CDR3 region: CASSLAGAVTGELFF. In DNA form, the CDR3 reads TGCGCCAGCAGTCTAGCGGGAGCGGTTACCGGGGAGCTGTTTTTT.

This clone was seen more than once but under ten times. The chain combines TRBV10-2 with TRBJ2-3, with D tentatively TRBD2 (6 bases). This CDR3 is 16 amino acids long. V gave up 3 bases and J gave up 4 bases, with 17 bases separating them. Germline lookup yields CDR1 WSHSY and CDR2 SAAADI. The CDR3 loop is CASSEGGAIPPDTQYF. The CDR3 DNA reads as TGCGCCAGCAGTGAAGGAGGGGCTATTCCCCCAGATACGCAGTATTTT.

The chain recombines TRBV7-9 with TRBJ2-7; TRBD2 matches at 13 bases. The length of the CDR3 is 16 residues. Unmatched junction bases numbered 10, after V lost 6 bases and J lost 5 bases. Germline CDR1 reads SEHNR; CDR2 reads FQNEAQ (reference sequence). CDR3 protein: CASRRGTSGESNEQYF. The CDR3 nucleotides read TGTGCCAGCAGACGAGGGACTAGCGGGGAAAGTAACGAGCAGTACTTC.

The gene calls are TRBV6-1 and TRBJ1-2; 7 bases are shared with TRBD1. The ends lost 6 bases at V and 3 bases at J; junction bases unmatched: 7. The CDR3 runs to 14 residues. Germline CDR1 is MNHNS and CDR2 is SASEGT. CDR3 DNA sequence: TGTGCCAGCAGCCCGACAGGGCTGGACTATGGCTACACCTTC. Protein product: CASSPTGLDYGYTF.

The J gene is TRBJ1-5, the V gene TRBV27; maybe TRBD1 (5 bases). CDR3 size: 14 residues. Germline CDR1 and CDR2: MNHEY and SMNVEV (reference sequence). The V end lost 2 bases, the J end lost 6 bases, and 11 bases lay between the germline ends. This CDR3 is CASSLGAGFQPQHF. The CDR3 DNA follows: TGTGCCAGCAGTTTAGGGGCAGGGTTTCAGCCCCAGCATTTT.

The chain couples TRBV27 to TRBJ2-2; 7 bases are shared with TRBD2. CDR3 length: 18 amino acids. Germline V CDR1 and CDR2: MNHEY, SMNVEV (reference sequence). The trim removed 2 bases at V and 1 base at J, leaving 10 bases unmatched. CDR3 sequence (DNA): TGTGCCAGCAGTTTACGGAAGTGGCTAGCGGAGAACACCGGGGAGCTGTTTTTT. It translates to CASSLRKWLAENTGELFF.